A single sample is the source of the 9 T cell receptor beta chains below, sequenced in a study of metastatic and nonmetastatic thyroid tumors (TCRdb year 2020). Before undergoing thyroid surgery, none of the patients had been given any kind of treatment. Library method: PCR. TCRdb shows the sequencer as Illumina HiSeq 4000. TCRdb reprocessed the public reads (quality trimming at Q25 with fastp, clone calling with MiXCR) and kept in-frame beta chains. This sample gives roughly 30,000 clones in total; 17% of them show up just once. The ten most abundant clones make up about 7.3% of the sample. Sequenced sample: blood. These receptors came from a female donor with papillary thyroid cancer or a benign thyroid nodule (not recorded which). Some clones in this sample may be carry-over from other donors' samples.

This clone was observed a few times. At one end, the junction sequence differs from germline, possibly due to a read error. The rearrangement joins TRBV27 to TRBJ2-2, with D possibly TRBD1 on 5 matching bases. This CDR3 contains 17 residues. In germline, CDR1 is MNHEY, CDR2 SMNVEV (reference sequence). The DNA for the CDR3 is TGTGCCAGCAGTTCCCCCCTTAGGGGCCATGACACCGGGCAGCTGTTTTTT. Its protein product is CASSSPLRGHDTGQLFF.

V usage is TRBV9 and J usage is TRBJ2-1, with TRBD1 identical over 10 bases. CDR3 length equals 15 residues. The trim removed 4 bases at V and 6 bases at J, leaving 7 bases unmatched. The V gene's germline CDR1 is SGDLS and CDR2 YYNGEE. The CDR3 loop reads CASSSAGQGFNEQFF. The CDR3 DNA reads as TGTGCCAGCAGCTCGGCGGGACAGGGGTTCAATGAGCAGTTCTTC. The full variable domain, its missing parts supplied by reference TRBV9 and TRBJ2-1, is DSGVTQTPKHLITATGQRVTLRCSPRSGDLSVYWYQQSLDQGLQFLIQYYNGEERAKGNILERFSAQQFPDLHSELNLSSLELGDSALYFCASSSAGQGFNEQFFGPGTRLTVL.

This clone was observed a few times. Its ends do not fully match the called genes, so a read error is possible. The chain carries TRBV6-1 and TRBJ1-6, with D unclear. This CDR3 region has 14 residues. Germline lookup yields CDR1 MNHNS and CDR2 SASEGT. This chain's CDR3 is CASSDGPYNSPLHF. CDR3 sequence (DNA): TGTGCCAGCAGTGACGGCCCTTATAATTCACCACTCCACTTT.

Notes on this clone: A much larger clone differs by one base, so this may be a read error. The CDR3 does not end in the conserved phenylalanine or tryptophan, so this is likely a read error. This rearrangement joins TRBV10-1 to TRBJ2-1; a weak D match, TRBD1 (6 bases). Per germline, CDR1 WNHNN and CDR2 SYGVQD (reference sequence). V lost 0 bases and J 10 bases, leaving 10 bases between the germline ends. The CDR3 is 13 amino acids. CDR3 nucleotides: TGCGCCAGCAGTGAGTCTGGGACATGGGAGCAGTTCCTC. Its translation: CASSESGTWEQFL.

J is TRBJ2-1 and V is TRBV6-1; TRBD2 matches 13 bases. Germline V gene lookup returns CDR1 MNHNS and CDR2 SASEGT. V shed 6 bases, J shed 4 bases, and the junction held 3 bases outside the gene matches. The CDR3 has 15 residues. The CDR3 reads CASRPLAGGYNEQFF. CDR3 nucleotides: TGTGCCAGCAGACCACTAGCGGGAGGGTACAATGAGCAGTTCTTC.

J is TRBJ2-1 and V is TRBV10-2, with D possibly called TRBD1 or TRBD2 (7 bases each). Trimming pared 4 bases from V and 7 bases from J, leaving 11 bases between. The CDR3 contains 13 residues. The germline gives CDR1 WSHSY, CDR2 SAAADI. CDR3 nucleotide sequence: TGCGCCAGCAGTGTGCAGGGGGGGAATGAGCAGTTCTTC. This codes for CASSVQGGNEQFF.

At least ten counts were recorded for this clone. The CDR3 bases are TGTGCCAGCAGCCCACCCTCCGGGGCGCACGAACTCTCTGGGGCCAACGTCCTGACTTTC. Its protein product is CASSPPSGAHELSGANVLTF. The chain employs TRBV4-2 and TRBJ2-6; D is possibly TRBD1 or TRBD2 (5 bases each). The CDR3 covers 20 residues. V lost 4 bases and J lost 0, with 22 bases in between. The germline V gene has CDR1 LGHNA and CDR2 YNFKEQ.

At least ten counts were recorded for this clone. The chain recombines TRBV29-1 with TRBJ1-4, with a tentative D call TRBD1 (5 bases). The V end was cut by 6 bases, the J end by 4 bases, with 12 bases between. Germline V lookup: CDR1 SQVTM, CDR2 ANQGSEA. This CDR3 is 13 amino acids long. This CDR3 is CSVRPGSNEKLFF. DNA of the CDR3: TGCAGCGTACGCCCAGGGAGTAATGAAAAACTGTTTTTT.

The chain combines TRBV29-1 with TRBJ1-1; the D is unclear. Germline CDR1 and CDR2: SQVTM and ANQGSEA. The CDR3 extends over 13 amino acids. The V end lost 1 base, the J end lost 2 bases, and 8 bases lay between the germline ends. CDR3: CSVEATTNTEAFF. The CDR3 region has the DNA TGCAGCGTTGAAGCAACGACAAACACTGAAGCTTTCTTT.